This record concerns one T cell receptor (beta chain) sequence. Its target is unknown. Primers: 60 Vbeta forward and 13 Jbeta reverse. Measured with immunoSEQ multiplex PCR; TCRdb has only the in-frame clones, and not every one. The data contain 130,000 or so clones, 75% of them seen just once; the ten biggest clones take up under 3%. The record originates from a study of cytomegalovirus exposure and HLA in healthy donors. Trimming took 1 base from V and 4 from J; bases not matched to a gene: 7. CDR1 GTSNPN and CDR2 SVGIG come from the germline V gene (reference sequence). This CDR3 comprises 15 residues. General study results and limits: Most TCR sequences were seen very rarely across donors, but some public TCRs occurred in many. Compared with the roughly 700-donor mean, an Asian-associated ancestry cluster reportedly had fewer N-insertions, according to a later analysis. Indistinguishable V segments, including TRBV6-2 and TRBV6-3, were excluded.

The chain employs TRBV30 and TRBJ1-1, with 9 bases matching TRBD1. The TCR originated in a woman between 40 and 55 years old in good health and CMV-seropositive. Sequencing input: PBMCs. CDR3 coding DNA: TGTGCCTGGAGTGGGGATGGGGACAGGGTCACTGAAGCTTTCTTT. It is translated as CAWSGDGDRVTEAFF.